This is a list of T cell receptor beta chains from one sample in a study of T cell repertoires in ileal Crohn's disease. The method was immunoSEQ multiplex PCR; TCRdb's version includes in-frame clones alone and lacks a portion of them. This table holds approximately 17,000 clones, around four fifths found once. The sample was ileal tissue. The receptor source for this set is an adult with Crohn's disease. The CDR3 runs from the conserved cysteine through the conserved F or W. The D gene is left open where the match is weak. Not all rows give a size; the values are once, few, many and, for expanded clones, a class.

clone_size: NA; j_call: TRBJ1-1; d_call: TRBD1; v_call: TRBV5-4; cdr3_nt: TGTGCCAGCAGCTTCCAGGGGGTTGGCACTGAAGCTTTCTTT; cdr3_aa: CASSFQGVGTEAFF
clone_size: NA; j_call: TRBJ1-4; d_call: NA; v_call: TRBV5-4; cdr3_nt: TGTGCCAGCAGCCAAATTGGACAGATTGCAACTAATGAAAAACTGTTTTTT; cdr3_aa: CASSQIGQIATNEKLFF
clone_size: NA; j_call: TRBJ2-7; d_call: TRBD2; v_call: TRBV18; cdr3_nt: TGTGCCAGCTCACCGAGCGGGGGAACCTACGAGCAGTACTTC; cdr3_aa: CASSPSGGTYEQYF
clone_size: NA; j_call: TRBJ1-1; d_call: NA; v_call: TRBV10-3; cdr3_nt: TGTGCCATCAGTGATGGCAGGGCGAGAACTGAAGCTTTCTTT; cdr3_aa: CAISDGRARTEAFF
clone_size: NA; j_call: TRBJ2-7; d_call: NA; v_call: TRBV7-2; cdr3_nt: TGTGCCAGCAGCTTAGGACAGAGGAGCGAGCAGTACTTC; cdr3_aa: CASSLGQRSEQYF
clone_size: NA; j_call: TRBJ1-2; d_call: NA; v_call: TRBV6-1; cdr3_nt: TGTGCCAGCAGCGTCAGTGGCTACACCTTC; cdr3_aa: CASSVSGYTF
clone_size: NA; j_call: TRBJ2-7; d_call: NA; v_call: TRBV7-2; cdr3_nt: TGTGCCAGCAGCTTATCGCGACAGACCTACGAGCAGTACTTC; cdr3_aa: CASSLSRQTYEQYF
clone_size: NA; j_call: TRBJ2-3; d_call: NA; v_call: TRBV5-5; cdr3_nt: TGTGCCAGCAGCACGTCCTACGGGGCGCAGTATTTT; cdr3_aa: CASSTSYGAQYF
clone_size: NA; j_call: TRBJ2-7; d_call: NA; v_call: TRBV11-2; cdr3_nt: TGTGCCAGCAGCACGGGTAGGGGGTCCTCCTACGAGCAGTACTTC; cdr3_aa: CASSTGRGSSYEQYF
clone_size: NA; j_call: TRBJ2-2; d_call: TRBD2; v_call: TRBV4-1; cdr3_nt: TGCGCCAGCAGCCGCCAACTAGCGGGGGGGATCACCGGGGAGCTGTTTTTT; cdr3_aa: CASSRQLAGGITGELFF
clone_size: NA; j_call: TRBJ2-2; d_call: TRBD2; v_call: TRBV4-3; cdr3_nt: TGCGCCAGCAGCCAAAACCTAGCGGGGGTGAACACCGGGGAGCTGTTTTTT; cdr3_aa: CASSQNLAGVNTGELFF
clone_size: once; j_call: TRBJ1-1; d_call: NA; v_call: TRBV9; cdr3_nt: TGTGCCAGCAGCGTAACAGGGTGGAACACTGAAGCTTTCTTT; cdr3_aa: CASSVTGWNTEAFF
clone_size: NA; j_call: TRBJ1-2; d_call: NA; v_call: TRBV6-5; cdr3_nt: TGTGCCAGCAGGACCACAGGGATGGGGGGCTACACCTTC; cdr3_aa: CASRTTGMGGYTF
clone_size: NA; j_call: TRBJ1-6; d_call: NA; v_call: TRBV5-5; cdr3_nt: TGTGCCAGCAGCTTGAGCCAGGGCAGAGCCTCCTATAATTCACCCCTCCACTTT; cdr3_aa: CASSLSQGRASYNSPLHF
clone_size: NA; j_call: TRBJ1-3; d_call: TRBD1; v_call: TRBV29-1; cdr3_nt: TGCAGCGGGCGCGACAGGGGCCGCCGGGACACCATATATTTT; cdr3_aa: CSGRDRGRRDTIYF
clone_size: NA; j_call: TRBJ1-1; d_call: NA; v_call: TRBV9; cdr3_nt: TGTGCCAGCAGCGCTCTTCTTGGTTCCTACGAAGCTTTCTTT; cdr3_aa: CASSALLGSYEAFF
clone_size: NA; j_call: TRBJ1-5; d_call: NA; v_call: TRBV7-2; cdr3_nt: TGTGCCAGCAGCCGTTTCGGGGGGGTAGGGAGCAATCAGCCCCAGCATTTT; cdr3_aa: CASSRFGGVGSNQPQHF
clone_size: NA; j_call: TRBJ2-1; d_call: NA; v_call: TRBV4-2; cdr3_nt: TGTGCCAGCAGCCATTCCAGGGGAGAAGGCAATGAGCAGTTCTTC; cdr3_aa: CASSHSRGEGNEQFF
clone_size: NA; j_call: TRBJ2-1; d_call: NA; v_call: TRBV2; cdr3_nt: TGTGCCAGCAGGGACTTCACCTCCTACAATGAGCAGTTCTTC; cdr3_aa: CASRDFTSYNEQFF
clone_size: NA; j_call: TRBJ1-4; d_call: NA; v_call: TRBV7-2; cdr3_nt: TGTGCCAGCATCCAAACGGGACACCTTGCAACTAATGAAAAACTGTTTTTT; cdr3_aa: CASIQTGHLATNEKLFF
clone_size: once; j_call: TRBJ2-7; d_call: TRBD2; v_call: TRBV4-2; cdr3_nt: TGTGCCAGCAGCCACCCTTTTTTAGCGGGGGGCTCCTACGAGCAGTACTTC; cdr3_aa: CASSHPFLAGGSYEQYF
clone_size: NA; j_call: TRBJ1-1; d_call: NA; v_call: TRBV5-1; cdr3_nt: TGCGCCAGCAGTTTTCGAGGACAGTACACTGAAGCTTTCTTT; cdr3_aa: CASSFRGQYTEAFF
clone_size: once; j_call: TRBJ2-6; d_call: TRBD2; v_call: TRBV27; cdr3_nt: TGTGCCAGCAGTCCCTTAGCGGGGGGTATCTCTGGGGCCAACGTCCTGACTTTC; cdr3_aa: CASSPLAGGISGANVLTF
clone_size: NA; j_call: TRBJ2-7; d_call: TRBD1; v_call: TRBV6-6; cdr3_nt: TGTGCCAGCAGTTCACCACAGGGGAGCTCCTACGAGCAGTACTTC; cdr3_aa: CASSSPQGSSYEQYF
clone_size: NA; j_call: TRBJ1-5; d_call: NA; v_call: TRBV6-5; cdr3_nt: TGTGCCAGCAGTTACGCAGGGCCCAATAGCAATCAGCCCCAGCATTTT; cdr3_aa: CASSYAGPNSNQPQHF